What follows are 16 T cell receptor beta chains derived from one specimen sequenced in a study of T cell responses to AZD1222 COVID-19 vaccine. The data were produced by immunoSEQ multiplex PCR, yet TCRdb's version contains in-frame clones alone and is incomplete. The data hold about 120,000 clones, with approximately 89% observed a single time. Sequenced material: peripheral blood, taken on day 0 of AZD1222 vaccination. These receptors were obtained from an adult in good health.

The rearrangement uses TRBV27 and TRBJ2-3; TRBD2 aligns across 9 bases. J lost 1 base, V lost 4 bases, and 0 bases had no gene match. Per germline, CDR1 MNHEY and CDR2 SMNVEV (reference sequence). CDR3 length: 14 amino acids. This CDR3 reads CASSSSGGTDTQYF. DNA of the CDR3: TGTGCCAGCAGTTCTAGCGGGGGCACAGATACGCAGTATTTT.

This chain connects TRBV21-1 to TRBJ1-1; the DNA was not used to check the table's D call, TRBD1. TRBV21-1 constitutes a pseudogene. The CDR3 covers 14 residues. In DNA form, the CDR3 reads TGTGCCAGCAGCTCACAGGGGGCGCGGACTGAAGCTTTCTTT. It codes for CASSSQGARTEAFF.

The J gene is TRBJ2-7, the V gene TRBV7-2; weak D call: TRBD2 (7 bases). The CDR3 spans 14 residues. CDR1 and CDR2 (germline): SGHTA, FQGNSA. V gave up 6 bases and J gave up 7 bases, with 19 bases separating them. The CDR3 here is CASRGGGSLREQYF. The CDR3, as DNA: TGTGCCAGCAGGGGCGGGGGCAGCCTTAGGGAGCAGTACTTC. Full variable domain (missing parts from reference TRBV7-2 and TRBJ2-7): GAGVSQSPSNKVTEKGKDVELRCDPISGHTALYWYRQSLGQGLEFLIYFQGNSAPDKSGLPSDRFSAERTGGSVSTLTIQRTQQEDSAVYLCASRGGGSLREQYFGPGTRLTVT.

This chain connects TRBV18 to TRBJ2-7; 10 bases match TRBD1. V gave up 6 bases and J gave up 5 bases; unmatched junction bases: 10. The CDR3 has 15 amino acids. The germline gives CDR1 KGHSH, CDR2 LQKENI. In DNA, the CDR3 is TGTGCCAGCTCGCCGAGGGGACAGGGGCAAAACGAGCAGTACTTC. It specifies CASSPRGQGQNEQYF.

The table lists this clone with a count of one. CDR3 nucleotides: TGTGCCAGCAGGATCGGATCCTATGGCTACACCTTC. This gives the protein CASRIGSYGYTF. V is TRBV6-5 and J is TRBJ1-2; D call uncertain. From germline, CDR1 is MNHEY and CDR2 SVGAGI. Between the trimmed V and J ends, which lost 6 bases and 4 bases, there was a span of 9 bases. This CDR3 contains 12 residues.

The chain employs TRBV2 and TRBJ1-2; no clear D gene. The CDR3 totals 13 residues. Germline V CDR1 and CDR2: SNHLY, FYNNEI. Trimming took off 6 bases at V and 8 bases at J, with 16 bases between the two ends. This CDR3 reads CASRALIRPGYTF. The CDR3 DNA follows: TGTGCCAGCAGAGCCCTTATCCGGCCCGGCTACACCTTC. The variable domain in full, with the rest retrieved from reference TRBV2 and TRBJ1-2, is EPEVTQTPSHQVTQMGQEVILRCVPISNHLYFYWYRQILGQKVEFLVSFYNNEISEKSEIFDDQFSVERPDGSNFTLKIRSTKLEDSAMYFCASRALIRPGYTFGSGTRLTVV.

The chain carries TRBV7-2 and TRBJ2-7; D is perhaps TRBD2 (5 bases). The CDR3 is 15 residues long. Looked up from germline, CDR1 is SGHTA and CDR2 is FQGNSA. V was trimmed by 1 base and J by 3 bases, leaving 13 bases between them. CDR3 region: CASSLESSGRYEQYF. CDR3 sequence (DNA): TGTGCCAGCAGCTTAGAATCCAGCGGCCGCTACGAGCAGTACTTC.

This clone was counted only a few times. CDR3 DNA: TGTGCCAGCAGTGCAGCCAGCTCCTATAATTCACCCCTCCACTTT. It is translated as CASSAASSYNSPLHF. V is TRBV2 and J is TRBJ1-6; D is undetermined. The CDR3 spans 15 residues. Germline CDR1 SNHLY, CDR2 FYNNEI. Trimming took off 4 bases at V and 0 bases at J, with 7 bases between the two ends.

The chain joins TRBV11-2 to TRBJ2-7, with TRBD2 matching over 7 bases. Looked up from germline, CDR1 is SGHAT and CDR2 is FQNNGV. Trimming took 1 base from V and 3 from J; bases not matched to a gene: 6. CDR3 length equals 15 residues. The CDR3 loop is CASSLGGSKRYEQYF. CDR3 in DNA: TGTGCCAGCAGCTTAGGCGGGAGTAAGCGCTACGAGCAGTACTTC.

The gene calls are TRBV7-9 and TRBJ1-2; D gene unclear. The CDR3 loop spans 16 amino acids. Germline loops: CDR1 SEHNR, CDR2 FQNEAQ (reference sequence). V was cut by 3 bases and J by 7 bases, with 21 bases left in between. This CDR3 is CASSFSLVPTGAGYTF. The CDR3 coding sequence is TGTGCCAGCAGCTTTTCCCTTGTGCCGACCGGCGCTGGCTACACCTTC.

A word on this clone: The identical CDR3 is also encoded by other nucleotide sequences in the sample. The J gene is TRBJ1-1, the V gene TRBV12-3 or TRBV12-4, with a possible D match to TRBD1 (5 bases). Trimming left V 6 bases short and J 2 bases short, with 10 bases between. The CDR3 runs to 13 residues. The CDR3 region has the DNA TGTGCCAGCAGCCGGGGACTAAACACTGAAGCTTTCTTT. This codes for CASSRGLNTEAFF.

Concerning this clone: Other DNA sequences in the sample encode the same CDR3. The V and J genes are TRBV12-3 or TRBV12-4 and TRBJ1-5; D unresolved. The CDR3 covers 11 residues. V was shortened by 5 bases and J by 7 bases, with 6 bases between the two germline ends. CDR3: CASSLGQPQHF. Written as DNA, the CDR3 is TGTGCCAGCAGTCTCGGCCAGCCCCAGCATTTT.

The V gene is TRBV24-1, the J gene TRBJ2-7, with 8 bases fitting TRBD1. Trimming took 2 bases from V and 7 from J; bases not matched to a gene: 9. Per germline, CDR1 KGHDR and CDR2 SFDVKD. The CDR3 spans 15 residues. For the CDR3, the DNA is TGTGCCACCAGTGATTCAAGGACAGGGAACTCTGAGCAGTACTTC. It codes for CATSDSRTGNSEQYF.

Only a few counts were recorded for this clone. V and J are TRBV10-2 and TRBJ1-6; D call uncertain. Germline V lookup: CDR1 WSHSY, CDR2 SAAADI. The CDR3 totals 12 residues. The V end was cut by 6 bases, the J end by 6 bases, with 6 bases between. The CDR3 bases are TGCGCCAGCAGGTCCACTAATTCACCCCTCCACTTT. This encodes CASRSTNSPLHF.

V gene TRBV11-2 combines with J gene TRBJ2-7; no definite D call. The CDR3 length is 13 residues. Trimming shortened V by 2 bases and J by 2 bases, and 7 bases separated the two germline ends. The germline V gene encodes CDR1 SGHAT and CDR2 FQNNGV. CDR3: CASSLRQPYEQYF. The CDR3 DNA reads TGTGCCAGCAGCTTAAGGCAGCCCTACGAGCAGTACTTC.

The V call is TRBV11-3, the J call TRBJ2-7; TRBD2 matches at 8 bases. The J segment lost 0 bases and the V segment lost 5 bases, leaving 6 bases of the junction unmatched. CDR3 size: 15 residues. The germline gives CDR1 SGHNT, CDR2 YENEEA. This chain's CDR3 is CASSNSGKSSYEQYF. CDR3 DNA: TGTGCCAGCAGCAATAGCGGGAAAAGCTCCTACGAGCAGTACTTC.